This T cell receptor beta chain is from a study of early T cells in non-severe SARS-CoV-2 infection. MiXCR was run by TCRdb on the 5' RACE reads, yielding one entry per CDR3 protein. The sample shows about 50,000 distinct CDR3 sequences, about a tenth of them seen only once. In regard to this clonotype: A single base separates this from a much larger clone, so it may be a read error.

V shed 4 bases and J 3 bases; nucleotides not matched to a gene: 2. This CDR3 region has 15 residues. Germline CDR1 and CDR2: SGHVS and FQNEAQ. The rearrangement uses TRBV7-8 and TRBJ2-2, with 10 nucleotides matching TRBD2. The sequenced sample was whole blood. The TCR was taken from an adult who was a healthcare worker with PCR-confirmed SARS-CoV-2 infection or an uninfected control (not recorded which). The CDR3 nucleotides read TGTGCCAGCAGCTCTAGCGGGAGCCACACCGGGGAGCTGTTTTTT. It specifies CASSSSGSHTGELFF.